Sequencing of this TCR beta chain was carried out in a study of immune reconstitution after stem cell transplant in scleroderma. Germline CDR1 and CDR2: SGDLS and YYNGEE. The length of the CDR3 is 15 residues. V was trimmed by 2 bases and J by 8 bases, leaving 14 bases between them. Each CDR3 protein is one row after TCRdb ran MiXCR on the RT-PCR reads. The data show around 2,000 distinct CDR3 sequences, under 4.5% seen once. Within the sample, this clonotype is medium-sized (0.01 to 0.1%). This chain connects TRBV9 to TRBJ1-6; maybe TRBD1 (5 bases). Sampling was carried out before or after autologous hematopoietic stem cell transplantation (not recorded which). This TCR came from a male donor with systemic sclerosis. CDR3 region: CASSVGTEGYSPLHF. In DNA form, the CDR3 reads TGTGCCAGCAGCGTCGGTACGGAGGGGTATTCACCCCTCCACTTT.